This TCR beta chain was documented in a study of T cells in Graves' hyperthyroidism and ophthalmopathy (dated by TCRdb to between 2019 and 2020). Regarding the study in general: Peripheral blood was sampled at the time of initial diagnosis, prior to any treatment. A discovery cohort of about a hundred patients, 43 with Graves' ophthalmopathy and about 60 with stable Graves' hyperthyroidism, was used to find distinguishing TCR V-J signatures. Prospective prediction of ophthalmopathy was tested in an independent validation cohort of 18 to 20 hyperthyroidism patients and roughly 16 patients who later progressed to ophthalmopathy. For training and testing, the 100 or so patients in the discovery cohort were randomly divided in a 7:3 ratio. In addition, the study compared T-cell repertoires in thyroid tissue and in blood from six Graves' hyperthyroidism patients. Following sampling, methimazole starting at 30 mg daily was given to hyperthyroidism patients, and high-dose intravenous methylprednisolone was given to ophthalmopathy patients. The paper reports TCR Vbeta CDR3 sequencing of some 140 peripheral blood samples: approximately 41 ophthalmopathy, about 75 hyperthyroidism and around 17 progressor patients. Study-wide findings and limitations: Most expanded thyroid clonotypes (frequency above 0.001) were also detected in blood, a finding suggesting that blood repertoires may reflect thyroid immune responses. In cross-validation, a model built on a 13 V-J signature told ophthalmopathy apart from stable hyperthyroidism with less than 90% sensitivity and about 81% specificity, and in testing the same model reached 80%/75%. No statistical method was used to fix the sample size in advance, and group allocation was not hidden from the investigators. In validation, the model predicted progression to ophthalmopathy a median of about 6 months before onset, with roughly 70% sensitivity and roughly 79% specificity.

On this clonotype: Its antigen remains undetermined. Nothing much larger sits one base from this clone, and base qualities are not available.

Stable Graves' hyperthyroidism was defined as the absence of progression to ophthalmopathy over 18 months of follow-up. Hyperthyroidism patients were aged 18 to 65 years and newly diagnosed, with disease duration of less than 2 months. Patients with uncontrolled infections, other autoimmune diseases, pregnancy or lactation were excluded. Diagnoses relied on clinical symptoms, serum thyroxine and TRAb, thyroid ultrasound and orbital computed tomography. Ficoll-Paque density gradient centrifugation was used to isolate PBMCs from about 9 ml of fresh peripheral blood. Total RNA was extracted using Trizol reagent, and RNA quality was assessed on an Agilent 2100 Bioanalyzer. The germline V gene (reference sequence) specifies GTSNPN as CDR1 and SVGIG as CDR2. Reading from cysteine to phenylalanine, the CDR3 counts 18 amino acids. The only DNA kept is the CDR3, 54 bases in frame from the first base. Trimming accounts for 2 bases at V and 1 base at J, while the number of junction bases matched to no gene is 14.

The TCR beta CDR3 regions were amplified from the RNA transcripts. A first-round RT-PCR of the TCR CDR3 used the HTBI primer set with the Qiagen OneStep RT-PCR kit. Libraries were constructed in a second round of multiplex PCR, after which size selection and purification were carried out. Paired-end sequencing of the libraries was performed with 100 bp reads on an Illumina HiSeq2000. In the authors' own workflow: SOAPnuke was used to process the raw data, with reads discarded if the reads contained adapters or uncalled bases, had a mean Phred below 15, or lacked an exact constant-primer or identifier match. High-quality paired reads were merged with COPE v1.2.5, and unique nucleotide sequences were defined as clonotypes. Clonotypes were aligned to IMGT TRBV, TRBD and TRBJ reference segments using MiTCR v1.1. The analysis was restricted to V-J combinations with a frequency above 0.0001, which together covered just over 98% of the repertoires. The TCS score was defined as the ratio of F50 (clonal expansion) to E x V (chaos), calculated using BLOSUM62-based TCRdist between CDR3 peptides within each V-J. Welch's t-statistics and random forest reduced around 510 V-J features to fewer than 15, which were used in a naive Bayes classifier (R e1071). The public reads were quality trimmed at Q25 with fastp and then assembled into clones with MiXCR by TCRdb, keeping productive beta chains. Each CDR3 protein appears once, grouped with its most common genes and DNA. The V and J calls follow TCRdb's processing rather than the paper's. The sample profile shows about 360,000 distinct CDR3 sequences; 20% to 25% of them were found once. The top ten constitute 73% of the sample.

Here the chain combines TRBV30 and TRBJ2-5, with TRBD2 matching 9 junction bases. The sample was blood. This TCR derives from a man aged 50 to 59 with Graves' hyperthyroidism. At the DNA level, the sequence is TGTGCCTGGAGTCCTTTTGGCGGGAGGGCCCGTACCCAAGAGACCCAGTACTTC. It translates as CAWSPFGGRARTQETQYF.